This T cell receptor (beta chain) was documented in a study of blood T cell repertoires in COVID-19 (dated by TCRdb to about 2020). Turning to the overall study: Samples covering the acute and convalescent phases of COVID-19 were provided by collaborators in the United States, Italy and Spain. The samples were drawn from two sources: the first 160 participants of the ongoing ImmuneRACE study, and 1,000 to 1,500 subjects contributed by 6 global collaborators. Where HLA class I and class II types were available, the types were taken from metadata supplied by the sample provider, not from assay-based typing. The repertoires were released in a freely available public database meant as a resource for research on the immune response to SARS-CoV-2. Deeply sampled blood TCRbeta repertoires from subjects exposed to, actively infected with, or recovered from COVID-19 were included in the dataset. A de-identified subject ID, COVID-19 status, age in years and sex were almost always included in the sample metadata. The material from the prospective study consisted of cDNA or gDNA derived from T cells, B-cell-depleted T cells, or PBMCs.

Concerning this clone: Its binding antigen is unknown. No per-base quality is available; no much larger clone lies one base away.

What the study reported, not specific to this receptor: The amount of clinical and demographic metadata varied by source and participant and was provided uncurated.

TCRbeta CDR3 regions were amplified from genomic DNA by means of the immunoSEQ Assay, a bias-controlled multiplex PCR. Turning to the authors' computational methods: Nucleated cell counts per sample were estimated from amplification of reference gene primers within the assay. Sequence reads were collapsed and filtered to measure the absolute abundance of every unique TCRbeta CDR3 rearrangement. For each sample, productive Simpson clonality was calculated as the square root of Simpson's diversity index across productive rearrangements. This immuneACCESS table, as held by TCRdb, lists in-frame sequences with V and J called but not all clones. Of the missing ones, under half trace to an unresolved V gene in checked studies; the others have no known cause. The V and J calls and clone size come from that table; D and trimming were worked out from the DNA. For this sample the table gives some 220,000 clones, of which 75% to 90% were detected only once. About 3.5% of the sample lies in the top ten.

Participants in the prospective study were enrolled through a virtual design, were aged about 18 to 100 years, and lived in approximately 24 United States geographic areas. To assign participants to cohorts, the prospective study relied on clinical history that participants themselves reported in a screening survey and a study questionnaire. Each participant in the prospective study had whole blood, serum and a nasopharyngeal or oropharyngeal swab collected by mobile phlebotomists. Additional blood draws and questionnaires over a 2-month period could optionally be provided by prospective study participants. Before DNA extraction, blood samples from the prospective study were shipped at room temperature or frozen. Its CDR3 holds 16 amino acids, cysteine through phenylalanine. Kept here is only the CDR3 DNA, which spans 48 bases and is read in frame from base 1. Trimming takes 7 bases off V and 0 bases off J; junction bases not matched to a gene: 8. In the germline V gene (reference sequence), CDR1 corresponds to SEHNR and CDR2 to FQNEAQ.

In this chain, TRBV7-9 is recombined with TRBJ2-1; the junction holds 8 bases that match TRBD2. The specimen was PBMCs or T cells enriched from blood (not recorded which). The sequence was obtained from a woman aged 18-29 years in a cohort exposed to, infected with or recovered from COVID-19 (not recorded which). The sequenced DNA is TGTGCCAGCACCACCCGGAGCGGGAGCTCCTACAATGAGCAGTTCTTC. Its protein is CASTTRSGSSYNEQFF.